This T cell receptor beta chain derives from a study of T cells after yellow fever vaccination. Study as a whole: Libraries from low-cell-number fractions were prepared with the SMART-Seq v4 Ultra Low Input RNA kit. Study-wide results and caveats: Abundant clonotypes from the bulk population could contaminate FACS-sorted repertoires. Clonotypes found in both CD4 and CD8 compartments made up a small share.

This clonotype was counted many times. The target antigen is unknown. The CDR3 loop spans 13 amino acids. V gave up 2 bases and J gave up 7 bases; unmatched junction bases: 4. Each CDR3 protein gets one entry after TCRdb re-called the 5' RACE reads with MiXCR. The sample lists around 310,000 distinct CDR3 sequences; around 3.9% were seen once. The sequence derives from a man aged 18 to 35 who received the YFV17D yellow fever vaccine. The chain links TRBV12-3 or TRBV12-4 to TRBJ1-2; 7 bases agree with TRBD1. The sequences come from PBMCs, collected on the day of the yellow fever booster vaccination. The CDR3 loop reads CASSLQGVVGYTF. CDR3 sequence (DNA): TGTGCCAGCAGTTTACAGGGGGTGGTTGGCTACACCTTC.